A single sample is the source of the 22 T cell receptor beta chains below, sequenced in a study of CD8 T cells in Susac syndrome. Random hexamers were used to reverse transcribe an amount of about 0.45 to 1 ug RNA. One entry per CDR3 protein results from TCRdb running MiXCR on the immunoSEQ multiplex PCR reads. The sample lists under 550,000 distinct CDR3 sequences, 85% to 90% occurring once. Sequenced sample: CD8+ T cells from PBMCs. These receptors were obtained from a human donor with multiple sclerosis.

Written as DNA, the CDR3 is TGTGCCAGCAGTCCCGGGACTAGCGTACACACAGATACGCAGTATTTT. Translating gives CASSPGTSVHTDTQYF. The chain links TRBV28 to TRBJ2-3; 10 nucleotides align to TRBD2. The CDR3 is 16 residues long. CDR1 is MDHEN and CDR2 is SYDVKM in the germline V gene. V dropped 5 bases and J dropped 2; count of bases not matched to a gene: 7.

The CDR3 loop reads CASSTGGANEQFF. The DNA for the CDR3 is TGCGCCAGCAGCACCGGGGGGGCGAATGAGCAGTTCTTC. The chain couples TRBV5-1 to TRBJ2-1; TRBD2 aligns across 8 bases. The CDR3 is 13 residues long. Per germline, CDR1 SGHRS and CDR2 YFSETQ. Losses at the gene ends were 4 bases for V and 7 bases for J; bases not matched to a gene: 4.

The chain has TRBV27 and TRBJ2-7; either TRBD1 or TRBD2 may supply D (5 bases each). Germline V gene lookup returns CDR1 MNHEY and CDR2 SMNVEV (reference sequence). The CDR3 consists of 12 residues. V lost 3 bases to trimming and J lost 6 bases, with 9 bases between them. CDR3 sequence (DNA): TGTGCCAGCAGTTTGATTGGGGGCGAGCAGTACTTC. Its translation is CASSLIGGEQYF.

V and J are TRBV30 and TRBJ2-7; possibly TRBD1 for D (6 bases). Trimming left V 5 bases short and J 3 bases short, with 14 bases between. The germline V gene encodes CDR1 GTSNPN and CDR2 SVGIG (reference sequence). The CDR3 is 13 residues long. The CDR3 DNA reads TGTGCCTGGCTCCCAGGGGTGGGCTACGAGCAGTACTTC. Amino acids: CAWLPGVGYEQYF.

V usage is TRBV18 and J usage is TRBJ2-7; D uncertain. The CDR3 contains 15 residues. V was trimmed by 4 bases and J by 3 bases, leaving 16 bases between them. Germline V gives CDR1 KGHSH, CDR2 LQKENI. Here the CDR3 reads CASSLNTGLFYEQYF. The CDR3 DNA sequence: TGTGCCAGCTCACTAAATACCGGGCTATTCTACGAGCAGTACTTC.

This rearrangement joins TRBV29-1 to TRBJ2-7; D unclear. The CDR3 sequence is 14 residues long. In germline, CDR1 is SQVTM, CDR2 ANQGSEA. Trimming shortened V by 1 base and J by 0 bases, and 10 bases separated the two germline ends. This CDR3 reads CSVEVEQSSYEQYF. CDR3 nucleotides: TGCAGCGTTGAAGTTGAGCAGAGCTCCTACGAGCAGTACTTC.

This rearrangement joins TRBV27 to TRBJ1-2; TRBD1 might be the D (6 bases). V dropped 4 bases and J dropped 7 bases, with 10 bases sitting between them. The CDR3 has 12 residues. The germline gives CDR1 MNHEY, CDR2 SMNVEV (reference sequence). DNA of the CDR3: TGTGCCAGCAGTTCGGGGGGCACTGGCTACACCTTC. It translates to CASSSGGTGYTF.

V usage is TRBV30 and J usage is TRBJ2-1; D not resolved. Germline CDR1 GTSNPN, CDR2 SVGIG (reference sequence). The CDR3 has 12 amino acids. V lost 4 bases, J lost 1 base, and 5 bases lay in between. CDR3 loop: CAWMSSYNEQFF. In nucleotides, the CDR3 is TGTGCCTGGATGTCTTCCTACAATGAGCAGTTCTTC.

The CDR3 DNA is TGTGCCTGGTCCTTAGGGGACGGAGGGGAGCAGTTCTTC. It encodes CAWSLGDGGEQFF. The rearrangement joins TRBV30 to TRBJ2-1, with D maybe TRBD2 (6 bases). This CDR3 is built from 13 residues. Trimming shortened V by 5 bases and J by 10 bases, and 18 bases separated the two germline ends. Germline V lookup: CDR1 GTSNPN, CDR2 SVGIG (reference sequence).

The V and J genes are TRBV11-2 and TRBJ2-7; D call uncertain. Per the germline V gene, CDR1 is SGHAT and CDR2 is FQNNGV. This CDR3 spans 11 amino acids. V shed 2 bases and J shed 5 bases, with 4 bases lying between them. The CDR3 nucleotides read TGTGCCAGCAGCTTATTGCACGAGCAGTACTTC. This encodes CASSLLHEQYF. Looking up the rest from reference TRBV11-2 and TRBJ2-7 gives the full variable domain: EAGVAQSPRYKIIEKRQSVAFWCNPISGHATLYWYQQILGQGPKLLIQFQNNGVVDDSQLPKDRFSAERLKGVDSTLKIQPAKLEDSAVYLCASSLLHEQYFGPGTRLTVT.

The genes are TRBV5-1 and TRBJ2-7; 7 positions agree with TRBD1. CDR1 and CDR2 (germline): SGHRS, YFSETQ. This CDR3 is built from 15 residues. J lost 5 bases, V lost 0 bases, and 8 bases had no gene match. CDR3 residues: CASSLGQGVGDEQYF. Here the CDR3 DNA reads TGCGCCAGCAGCTTGGGTCAGGGGGTAGGGGACGAGCAGTACTTC.

This chain joins TRBV20-1 and TRBJ2-7; 9 bases are a match to TRBD2. The junction had 2 bases not matched to a gene; V was cut back by 2 bases and J by 0 bases. The germline V gene has CDR1 DFQATT and CDR2 SNEGSKA (reference sequence). CDR3 length: 14 residues. The CDR3 region has the DNA TGCAGTGCTAGACTAGCGGGGAGCTCCTACGAGCAGTACTTC. Protein sequence: CSARLAGSSYEQYF.

The rearrangement links TRBV6-1 to TRBJ2-7; D is possibly TRBD1 (5 bases). Germline V gene sequence: CDR1 MNHNS, CDR2 SASEGT. Trimming left V 6 bases short and J 3 bases short, with 15 bases between. The CDR3 is made up of 14 amino acids. CDR3 nucleotides: TGTGCCAGCAGAATGGGGCTAGGGTTCTACGAGCAGTACTTC. Protein: CASRMGLGFYEQYF.

J is TRBJ2-3 and V is TRBV6-1; 8 nucleotides agree with TRBD2. Unmatched junction bases numbered 24, after V lost 5 bases and J lost 2 bases. The germline V gene encodes CDR1 MNHNS and CDR2 SASEGT. The CDR3 is 21 residues long. CDR3 in DNA: TGTGCCAGCAGTCCGATCCCCGGACTAGCAGTTTCTCCAACTTCCACAGATACGCAGTATTTT. Its translation: CASSPIPGLAVSPTSTDTQYF.

The chain recombines TRBV6-1 with TRBJ2-7; D perhaps matches TRBD2 (6 bases). CDR1 is MNHNS and CDR2 is SASEGT in the germline V gene. Trimming removed 2 bases from V and 2 bases from J, with 13 bases in between. The CDR3 is 15 amino acids. In DNA form, the CDR3 reads TGTGCCAGCAGTGAATATAGCGGAGACACCTACGAGCAGTACTTC. Translation: CASSEYSGDTYEQYF.

In this sample, this clonotype turned up many times. The J gene is TRBJ2-1, the V gene TRBV12-3 or TRBV12-4, with D perhaps TRBD1 (5 bases). The V end was cut by 5 bases, the J end by 9 bases, with 8 bases between. There are 11 residues in the CDR3. The CDR3 bases are TGTGCCAGCAGTCTAGGGGTTGAGCAGTTCTTC. Translation: CASSLGVEQFF.

The rearrangement uses TRBV27 and TRBJ2-1, with D unclear. The V end lost 2 bases, the J end lost 8 bases, and 16 bases lay between the germline ends. The germline V gene encodes CDR1 MNHEY and CDR2 SMNVEV (reference sequence). The CDR3 is 15 residues long. Here the CDR3 DNA reads TGTGCCAGCAGTTTAACGCCGGGTGGGTTCCATGAGCAGTTCTTC. The encoded protein is CASSLTPGGFHEQFF.

J is TRBJ2-1 and V is TRBV9, with no clear D. CDR1 and CDR2 (germline): SGDLS, YYNGEE. Trimming left V 4 bases short and J 4 bases short, with 15 bases between. The CDR3 length is 15 residues. In nucleotides, the CDR3 is TGTGCCAGCAGCTCTACAGATGGGGTATACAATGAGCAGTTCTTC. It codes for CASSSTDGVYNEQFF.

This clonotype was recorded a few times. The chain uses TRBV6-5 and TRBJ1-1; TRBD1 might be the D (5 bases). V lost 4 bases and J 5 bases, leaving 11 bases between the germline ends. Germline V CDR1 and CDR2: MNHEY, SVGAGI. The CDR3 covers 13 residues. The chain's CDR3 is CASSWDGGTEAFF. The DNA of the CDR3 is TGTGCCAGCAGTTGGGACGGGGGGACTGAAGCTTTCTTT.

CDR3 amino acids: CASSRGDSEVNTQYF. The DNA for the CDR3 is TGCGCCAGCAGCCGAGGGGATTCCGAAGTGAATACGCAGTATTTT. J is TRBJ2-3 and V is TRBV5-1; D possibly uses TRBD1 or TRBD2 (5 bases each). V gave up 4 bases and J gave up 7 bases, with 19 bases separating them. CDR1 is SGHRS and CDR2 is YFSETQ in the germline V gene. The CDR3 covers 15 residues.

This chain joins TRBV19 and TRBJ1-2; 8 positions agree with TRBD1. Germline V lookup: CDR1 LNHDA, CDR2 SQIVND (reference sequence). This CDR3 contains 14 residues. With 8 bases clipped from V and 10 bases from J, the junction kept 15 bases outside the gene matches. The CDR3: CASLIGQGHEDYTF. The CDR3 DNA is TGTGCCAGTCTCATCGGACAGGGTCATGAGGACTACACCTTC.

This clonotype was detected only once. The V gene is TRBV14, the J gene TRBJ1-2; D is ambiguous. Per germline, CDR1 SGHDN and CDR2 FVKESK. This CDR3 region has 13 residues. V was pared by 6 bases and J by 3 bases, with 11 bases between. The CDR3 reads CASSLGTYYGYTF. In DNA, the CDR3 is TGTGCCAGCAGTCTCGGAACCTACTATGGCTACACCTTC.